This T cell receptor beta chain is from a study of T cell repertoires in cytomegalovirus infection. The overall study: Both a matching HLA type and CMV infection were indicated by public TCR beta signatures. Whole-study findings and limits: What dominated the ex vivo response were HLA-C-restricted CMV-specific TCR beta clonotypes.

Ten or more counts support this clonotype. What it binds is not known. Via MiXCR, TCRdb re-called the reads, giving one row per CDR3 protein. In the table there are about 260,000 distinct CDR3 sequences, approximately 13% of which are singletons. This CDR3 comprises 15 residues. J lost 2 bases, V lost 5 bases, and 3 bases had no gene match. The sequence derives from a human donor in good health (CMV status not recorded). Some clones in this sample may be carry-over from other donors' samples. The gene calls are TRBV12-3 or TRBV12-4 and TRBJ2-6, with TRBD1 matching over 7 bases. The sequencing sample was made of PBMCs. CDR3 nucleotides: TGTGCCAGCAGTCCACAGGGGACTGGGGCCAACGTCCTGACTTTC. Protein: CASSPQGTGANVLTF.